Listed below are T cell receptor beta chains from one sample, sequenced in a study of immune characterization of retroperitoneal liposarcoma. TCRdb called the PCR reads again in MiXCR, with one record for every CDR3 protein. Of about 10,000 distinct CDR3 sequences detected, approximately 26% appear once; the ten largest clones hold 9% to 9.5%. The sequenced sample was tumor tissue. These receptors originate from a female donor with retroperitoneal liposarcoma. Each CDR3 is given with its conserved first and last residue. D genes are given only for firm matches. Expanded clones get a size class; other rows say once, few or many, or leave the size out.

.	.	TRBV11-2	TRBJ1-2	CASRETGAGYGYTF	TGTGCCAGCAGGGAGACAGGCGCGGGCTATGGCTACACCTTC
.	.	TRBV6-1	TRBJ1-5	CASSRTLRDQPQHF	TGTGCCAGCAGCCGGACACTCCGGGATCAGCCCCAGCATTTT
few	.	TRBV6-1	TRBJ2-6	CASSDGGISGANVLTF	TGTGCCAGCAGTGATGGGGGGATAAGCGGGGCCAACGTCCTGACTTTC
many	.	TRBV12-5	TRBJ2-1	CASGQMMYQFF	TGTGCTAGTGGTCAGATGATGTACCAGTTCTTC
few	.	TRBV6-1	TRBJ2-2	CASSPEGGGPGELFF	TGTGCCAGCAGTCCAGAAGGTGGGGGCCCCGGGGAGCTGTTTTTT
.	.	TRBV12-5	TRBJ2-7	CASGLATGTGVDNEQYF	TGTGCTAGTGGTTTGGCCACAGGGACGGGGGTAGACAATGAGCAGTACTTC
medium-sized	TRBD1	TRBV6-1	TRBJ2-1	CASSYYRGGGYNEQFF	TGTGCCAGCAGTTATTACAGGGGCGGTGGGTACAATGAGCAGTTCTTC
many	.	TRBV7-2	TRBJ2-7	CASSLEGLSSYNEQYF	TGTGCCAGCAGCTTGGAGGGCCTGAGCTCCTACAATGAGCAGTACTTC
.	.	TRBV4-1	TRBJ1-3	CASSQGNRNSGNTIYF	TGTGCCAGCAGCCAAGGGAACAGGAACTCTGGAAACACCATATATTTT
medium-sized	TRBD1	TRBV7-8	TRBJ2-5	CASSLTGASYNEQYF	TGTGCCAGCAGCTTGACAGGGGCCTCCTACAATGAGCAGTACTTC
many	.	TRBV28	TRBJ2-1	CASSKRSRIEQFF	TGTGCCAGCTCAAAAAGGAGTAGGATAGAGCAGTTCTTC
large	.	TRBV7-2	TRBJ2-5	CASSLVDYQETQYF	TGTGCCAGCAGCTTAGTTGACTACCAAGAGACCCAGTACTTC
many	.	TRBV7-2	TRBJ2-3	CASSSAVMDTQYF	TGTGCCAGCAGCTCCGCAGTTATGGATACGCAGTATTTT
.	TRBD2	TRBV6-5	TRBJ2-7	CASSDLSGSTYEQYF	TGTGCCAGCAGTGATTTGAGCGGGAGCACCTACGAGCAGTACTTC
.	TRBD1	TRBV12-3/TRBV12-4	TRBJ2-7	CASRRTGLGEQYF	TGTGCCAGCAGACGGACAGGTTTGGGGGAGCAGTACTTC
.	TRBD2	TRBV6-6	TRBJ2-1	CASMSGSYEQFF	TGTGCCAGCATGAGCGGGAGCTACGAGCAGTTCTTC
.	TRBD1	TRBV6-1	TRBJ2-3	CASRSGTGYTDTQYF	TGTGCCAGCAGATCCGGGACAGGTTACACAGATACGCAGTATTTT
.	TRBD1	TRBV7-6	TRBJ2-5	CASKRDRGRETQYF	TGTGCCAGCAAGAGGGACAGGGGTAGGGAGACCCAGTACTTC
.	.	TRBV12-3/TRBV12-4	TRBJ1-1	CASTYDRPNTEAFF	TGTGCCAGCACCTACGACAGACCGAACACTGAAGCTTTCTTT
many	.	TRBV7-2	TRBJ1-5	CASSSGAQPQHF	TGTGCCAGCAGCTCCGGGGCTCAGCCCCAGCATTTT
many	.	TRBV6-1	TRBJ2-7	CASRTDTYEQYF	TGTGCCAGCCGGACGGACACCTACGAGCAGTACTTC
many	TRBD2	TRBV7-9	TRBJ2-1	CASSLTSGSIYNEQFF	TGTGCCAGCAGCTTAACCAGCGGGAGTATCTACAATGAGCAGTTCTTC
few	.	TRBV6-1	TRBJ1-5	CASRGRIDNQPQHF	TGTGCCAGCAGAGGACGGATTGACAATCAGCCCCAGCATTTT
many	.	TRBV6-1	TRBJ2-1	CASSEALTVAYEQFF	TGTGCCAGCAGTGAAGCGCTAACAGTCGCCTACGAGCAGTTCTTC
.	.	TRBV7-6	TRBJ1-2	CASSSYSQVEDYGYTF	TGTGCCAGCAGCTCATATTCACAGGTAGAGGACTATGGCTACACCTTC
few	TRBD2	TRBV10-2	TRBJ2-7	CASSGIAGVPNNEQYF	TGCGCCAGCAGTGGTATAGCGGGAGTCCCCAACAATGAGCAGTACTTC
.	.	TRBV6-2/TRBV6-3	TRBJ1-5	CASSYTGNQPQHF	TGTGCCAGCAGTTACACGGGGAATCAGCCCCAGCATTTT
medium-sized	TRBD2	TRBV6-6	TRBJ2-7	CASSYSPTSGYNEQYF	TGTGCCAGCAGTTACTCGCCGACTAGCGGTTACAATGAGCAGTACTTC
.	TRBD2	TRBV6-4	TRBJ2-1	CASSEASGGAREQFF	TGTGCCAGCAGTGAGGCCAGCGGGGGGGCGAGGGAGCAGTTCTTC
once	.	TRBV11-2	TRBJ2-1	CASSPPGALYNEQFF	TGTGCCAGCAGCCCTCCCGGCGCCTTATACAATGAGCAGTTCTTC
.	.	TRBV6-1	TRBJ2-5	CASIGVETQYF	TGTGCCAGCATAGGGGTCGAGACCCAGTACTTC
.	.	TRBV12-3/TRBV12-4	TRBJ2-1	CASSLSSRGATQFF	TGTGCCAGCAGTTTATCGAGCCGCGGGGCAACCCAGTTCTTC
.	TRBD2	TRBV27	TRBJ2-1	CASSPRGAYEQFF	TGTGCCAGCAGTCCGCGGGGGGCCTACGAGCAGTTCTTC
medium-sized	.	TRBV6-1	TRBJ2-7	CASSEAGGGGYEQYF	TGTGCCAGCAGTGAAGCTGGGGGGGGCGGCTACGAGCAGTACTTC
few	.	TRBV6-6	TRBJ2-1	CASSYSGGLQNEQFF	TGTGCCAGCAGTTACTCAGGGGGACTGCAGAACGAGCAGTTCTTC
few	TRBD2	TRBV7-9	TRBJ2-5	CASSLGTSYETQYF	TGTGCCAGCAGCTTAGGGACTAGCTATGAGACCCAGTACTTC
.	.	TRBV25-1	TRBJ2-1	CASGSTTGPLYEQFF	TGTGCCAGCGGCTCGACAACGGGGCCACTCTACGAGCAGTTCTTC
medium-sized	TRBD1	TRBV6-1	TRBJ2-1	CASLGTGGGYEQFF	TGTGCCTCGCTCGGGACAGGGGGCGGGTACGAGCAGTTCTTC
medium-sized	TRBD2	TRBV7-2	TRBJ2-7	CASSRTSDHNEQYF	TGTGCCAGCAGCCGGACTAGCGACCACAATGAGCAGTACTTC
.	.	TRBV4-1	TRBJ2-1	CASSQNSYEQFF	TGTGCCAGCAGCCAGAACTCCTACGAGCAGTTCTTC